The following is a T cell receptor (beta chain) sequence with its context. The antigen is unknown. The record originates from a study of OX40 agonist ivuxolimab in advanced cancers. Study at large: The group had a mean age of about 60 years, ranged from roughly 23 to 90, and was approximately 81% male. Prior therapy, whether anti-PD-1, anti-PD-L1 or anti-CTLA-4, was allowed, and 30% to 40% had some.

Whole-study results and caveats: The antigens recognized by the expanded peripheral T cells, that is their antigen specificity, were not determined.

CDR1 and CDR2 (germline): SGHTA, FQGNSA. The CDR3 spans 13 residues. V was clipped by 2 bases and J by 9 bases, with 13 bases between them. Profiling relied on immunoSEQ multiplex PCR, and the TCRdb table lists in-frame clones only, not all of them. The sample consists of approximately 63,000 clones, around 86% of them appearing once. Sequencing was performed on CD4+ or CD8+ T cells sorted from blood, taken in a trial of the OX40 agonist ivuxolimab. This TCR was recovered from an adult with an advanced solid tumor such as melanoma, head and neck, liver or kidney cancer. The V gene is TRBV7-2, the J gene TRBJ1-1; D gene uncertain. This CDR3 is CASSLHIVGQAFF. CDR3 nucleotide sequence: TGTGCCAGCAGCTTACATATTGTCGGACAAGCTTTCTTT.